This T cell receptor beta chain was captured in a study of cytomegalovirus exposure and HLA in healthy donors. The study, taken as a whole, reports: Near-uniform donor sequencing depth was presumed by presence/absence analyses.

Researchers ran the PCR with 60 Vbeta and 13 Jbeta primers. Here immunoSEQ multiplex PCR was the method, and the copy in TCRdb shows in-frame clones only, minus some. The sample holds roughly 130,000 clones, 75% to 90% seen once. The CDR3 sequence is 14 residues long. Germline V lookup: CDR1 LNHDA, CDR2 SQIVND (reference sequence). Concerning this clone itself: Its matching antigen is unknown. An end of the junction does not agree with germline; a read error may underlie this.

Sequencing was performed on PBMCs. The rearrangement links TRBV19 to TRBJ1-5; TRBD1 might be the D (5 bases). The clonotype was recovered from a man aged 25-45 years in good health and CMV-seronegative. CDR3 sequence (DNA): TGTGCCAGTAGACGGGGGAAAGGCAATCAGCCCCAGAATTTT. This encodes CASRRGKGNQPQNF.